The clone carrying this TCR beta chain was counted between two and nine times. The antigen remains unidentified. This record comes from a study of cytomegalovirus exposure and HLA in healthy donors. 13 Jbeta primers and 60 Vbeta primers were used for the PCR. Clones were read by immunoSEQ multiplex PCR, and TCRdb kept only the in-frame ones, dropping some. The data contain some 87,000 clones, around four fifths of them singletons. General study results and limits: The productive fraction for most TCR beta V segments was about 87% or about 30% in an earlier analysis. Apparent HLA restriction characterized most CMV-associated TCR beta chains in a later analysis. Rarity held for most TCR sequences, but there were some public TCRs that occurred in many donors.

The CDR3 runs 14 residues. The V gene's germline CDR1 is GTSNPN and CDR2 SVGIG (reference sequence). The ends lost 1 base at V and 1 base at J; junction bases unmatched: 3. This TCR was sampled from a man aged 30 to 45 in good health and CMV-seronegative. This sequence joins TRBV30 and TRBJ2-5; 7 bases align to TRBD1. The sample taken for sequencing was PBMCs. CDR3 bases: TGTGCCTGGAGTGAGGGACAGCCCCAAGAGACCCAGTACTTC. It yields the protein CAWSEGQPQETQYF.